This T cell receptor beta chain was sequenced for a study of CD8+CD57+ T cells in acquired aplastic anemia. Turning to the study itself: The mean DNA yield obtained from sorted CD4+ and CD8+ cells came to approximately 3 ug. Overall study results and limits: Shared by patients and controls, roughly 28 CD8+ CDR3s were abundant in patients.

The CDR3 totals 18 residues. Germline CDR1 and CDR2: SGHRS and YFSETQ. After removal of 1 base from V and 5 bases from J, the junction contained 13 bases not matched to a gene. The TCR beta profiling, which covered VDJ combination and CDR3 sequence, was carried out using genomic DNA as the template. TCRdb re-analysed the reads in MiXCR, keeping a single row per CDR3 protein. The table shows 200,000 to 250,000 distinct CDR3 sequences, with roughly 50% occurring only once. This clonotype was seen repeatedly, ten times or more. The target antigen is unknown. Only patients with CD8+CD57+ cell expansion on flow cytometry were chosen for sequencing. Patients were treatment-naive when blood was sampled.

The source of this sequence is a human donor with aplastic anemia. This chain links TRBV5-1 with TRBJ2-1; 9 nucleotides agree with TRBD1. Material: sorted CD4+, CD8+, or CD8+CD57+ T cells (not recorded which) from PBMCs. The CDR3 DNA reads as TGCGCCAGCAGCTTGAACCCCACAGGGGGCAGTAGCAACAATGAGCAGTTCTTC. It translates to CASSLNPTGGSSNNEQFF.